This passage covers 15 T cell receptor beta chains from one sample sequenced in a study of T cell repertoires in cytomegalovirus infection. The antigens of these receptors remain unknown. MiXCR, run by TCRdb on the reads, gives a single entry per CDR3 protein. The repertoire includes some 700,000 distinct CDR3 sequences, around 32% of them detected once, and 18% sits in the top ten. The sequencing here drew on cultured PBMCs, taken from culture after CMV antigen stimulation. The receptors were gathered from a human donor in good health (CMV status not recorded). Some clones in this sample may be carry-over from other donors' samples.

The V and J genes are TRBV6-2 or TRBV6-3 and TRBJ2-7, with D maybe TRBD1 (6 bases). The CDR3 extends over 13 amino acids. CDR1 is MNHEY, CDR2 SVGEGT, per germline. Trimming pared 5 bases from V and 3 bases from J, leaving 11 bases between. The chain's CDR3 is CASSRGDIYEQYF. The CDR3 nucleotides read TGTGCCAGCAGTCGAGGGGACATCTACGAGCAGTACTTC.

This clonotype was counted only a few times. The rearrangement joins TRBV6-5 to TRBJ2-1, with no clear D. Trimming pared 2 bases from V and 6 bases from J, leaving 11 bases between. The CDR3 consists of 14 residues. Germline V gene lookup returns CDR1 MNHEY and CDR2 SVGAGI. The CDR3 coding sequence is TGTGCCAGCAGTTACCCCGGGCCCACCAATGAGCAGTTCTTC. This sequence encodes CASSYPGPTNEQFF.

This clonotype was seen a few times. The gene calls are TRBV7-2 and TRBJ1-5; D not certain. The CDR3 runs to 15 residues. V lost 2 bases and J lost 5, with 13 bases in between. Germline V gene lookup returns CDR1 SGHTA and CDR2 FQGNSA. CDR3 DNA sequence: TGTGCCAGCAGCTTATCAGGACGGGTGGATCAGCCCCAGCATTTT. It codes for CASSLSGRVDQPQHF.

This clonotype was seen a few times. The chain is built from TRBV15 and TRBJ2-3, with D unresolved. Trimming shortened V by 7 bases and J by 6 bases, and 14 bases separated the two germline ends. Germline CDR1 reads LNHNV; CDR2 reads YYDKDF (reference sequence). The CDR3 loop spans 13 amino acids. The CDR3 loop reads CATTEDPGDTQYF. CDR3 nucleotide sequence: TGTGCCACCACCGAAGACCCCGGGGATACGCAGTATTTT.

In its sample, this clonotype was seen a few times. CDR3 amino acids: CASSRGILDEQFF. The CDR3 DNA sequence: TGTGCCAGCAGCAGGGGTATCCTAGATGAGCAGTTCTTC. The chain combines TRBV7-2 with TRBJ2-1; perhaps TRBD1 as D (5 bases). Per the germline V gene, CDR1 is SGHTA and CDR2 is FQGNSA. V was trimmed by 5 bases and J by 8 bases, leaving 13 bases between them. The CDR3 consists of 13 residues.

The chain links TRBV6-2 or TRBV6-3 to TRBJ2-6; no definite D call. The CDR3 is 15 amino acids. Trimming shortened V by 2 bases and J by 6 bases, and 11 bases separated the two germline ends. Germline lookup yields CDR1 MNHEY and CDR2 SVGEGT. The CDR3 is CASSYDGYPANVLTF. The CDR3 DNA reads as TGTGCCAGCAGTTACGACGGCTATCCGGCCAACGTCCTGACTTTC.

This clonotype was counted many times. The genes are TRBV7-8 and TRBJ2-7; either TRBD1 or TRBD2 may supply D (6 bases each). Germline lookup yields CDR1 SGHVS and CDR2 FQNEAQ. V was trimmed by 5 bases and J by 4 bases, leaving 18 bases between them. CDR3 length equals 15 residues. In nucleotides, the CDR3 is TGTGCCAGCAGCCGGGGGACATCTCCAGGGTACGAGCAGTACGTC. Translation gives CASSRGTSPGYEQYV.

The chain is built from TRBV2 and TRBJ1-1; TRBD1 agrees at 7 bases. Germline V gene sequence: CDR1 SNHLY, CDR2 FYNNEI. Germline trimming cut 3 bases from V and 4 bases from J; bases unmatched to any gene: 2. The CDR3 covers 13 residues. As DNA, the CDR3 is TGTGCCAGCAGTGAGGAGGGGGCCACTGAAGCTTTCTTT. As protein: CASSEEGATEAFF.

This clonotype was observed at least ten times. V usage is TRBV7-2 and J usage is TRBJ1-2, with D perhaps matching TRBD1 (6 bases). Looked up from germline, CDR1 is SGHTA and CDR2 is FQGNSA. Trimming shortened V by 1 base and J by 7 bases, and 19 bases separated the two germline ends. This CDR3 is built from 16 residues. The CDR3 is CASSLDLGGHVGGYTF. The DNA of the CDR3 is TGTGCCAGCAGCTTAGATCTCGGGGGGCATGTAGGTGGCTACACCTTC.

The gene calls are TRBV12-3 or TRBV12-4 and TRBJ2-7; tentative D call: TRBD2 (6 bases). The CDR3 runs to 14 residues. V lost 3 bases, J lost 7 bases, and 16 bases lay in between. CDR3 residues: CASSLRDGVGEQYF. In nucleotides, the CDR3 is TGTGCCAGCAGTTTGCGGGACGGGGTAGGGGAGCAGTACTTC.

This chain uses TRBV11-2 with TRBJ2-3, with 12 positions matching TRBD2. The CDR3 has 15 residues. Germline trimming cut 6 bases from V and 4 bases from J; bases unmatched to any gene: 5. Germline V gene lookup returns CDR1 SGHAT and CDR2 FQNNGV. The CDR3 is CASSWTSGTSDTQYF. Written as DNA, the CDR3 is TGTGCCAGCAGTTGGACTAGCGGGACATCAGATACGCAGTATTTT.

This rearrangement joins TRBV7-2 to TRBJ2-7, with TRBD2 as a possible D gene (6 bases). CDR3 length equals 15 residues. The germline gives CDR1 SGHTA, CDR2 FQGNSA. Trimming removed 5 bases at V and 2 bases at J, with 16 bases between. CDR3 region: CASSPTAGLTYEQYF. CDR3 DNA sequence: TGTGCCAGCAGCCCGACTGCGGGACTTACCTACGAGCAGTACTTC.

V gene TRBV7-2 combines with J gene TRBJ2-7; tentatively, D is TRBD1 or TRBD2 (5 bases each). Germline CDR1 reads SGHTA; CDR2 reads FQGNSA. This CDR3 region has 16 residues. V lost 5 bases, J lost 0 bases, and 17 bases lay in between. In DNA form, the CDR3 reads TGTGCCAGCAGCCGGTCCGGGGCTACAAGCTCCTACGAGCAGTACTTC. Translated: CASSRSGATSSYEQYF.

This clonotype was seen once. The chain couples TRBV19 to TRBJ2-2, with 7 bases fitting TRBD1. V shed 6 bases and J 2 bases; nucleotides not matched to a gene: 6. The CDR3 loop spans 15 amino acids. Per germline, CDR1 LNHDA and CDR2 SQIVND (reference sequence). The CDR3 region is CASRLGQLNTGELFF. The CDR3 nucleotides read TGTGCCAGTAGGTTGGGACAGCTAAACACCGGGGAGCTGTTTTTT.

This clonotype was detected many times. The chain uses TRBV7-2 and TRBJ2-5, with D perhaps assigned TRBD1 or TRBD2 (5 bases each). CDR1 is SGHTA, CDR2 FQGNSA, per germline. This CDR3 has 13 residues. V shed 5 bases and J shed 10 bases, with 17 bases lying between them. The CDR3 region is CASSGPVGTSQYF. As DNA, the CDR3 is TGTGCCAGCAGCGGACCGGTGGGGACCAGCCAGTACTTC.